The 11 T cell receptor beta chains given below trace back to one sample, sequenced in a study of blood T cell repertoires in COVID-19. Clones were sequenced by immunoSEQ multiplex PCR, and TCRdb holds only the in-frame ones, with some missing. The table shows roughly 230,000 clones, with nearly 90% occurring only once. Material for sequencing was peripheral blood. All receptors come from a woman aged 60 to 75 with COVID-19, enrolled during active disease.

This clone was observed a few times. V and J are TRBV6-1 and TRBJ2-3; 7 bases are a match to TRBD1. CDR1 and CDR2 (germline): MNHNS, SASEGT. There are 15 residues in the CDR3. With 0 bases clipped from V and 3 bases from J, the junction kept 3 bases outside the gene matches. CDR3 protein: CASSEARGHTDTQYF. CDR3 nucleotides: TGTGCCAGCAGTGAAGCTAGGGGGCATACAGATACGCAGTATTTT.

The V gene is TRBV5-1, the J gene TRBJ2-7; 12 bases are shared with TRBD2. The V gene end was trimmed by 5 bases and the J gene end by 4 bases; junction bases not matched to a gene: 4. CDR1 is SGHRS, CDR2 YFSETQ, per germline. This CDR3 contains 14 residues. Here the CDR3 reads CASRSGLAGYEQYF. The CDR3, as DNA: TGCGCCAGCAGGTCGGGACTAGCGGGTTACGAGCAGTACTTC.

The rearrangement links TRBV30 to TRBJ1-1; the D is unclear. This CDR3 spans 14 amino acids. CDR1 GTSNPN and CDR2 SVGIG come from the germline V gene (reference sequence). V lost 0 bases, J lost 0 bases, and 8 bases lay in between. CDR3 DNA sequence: TGTGCCTGGAGTGTACCACTACTGAACACTGAAGCTTTCTTT. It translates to CAWSVPLLNTEAFF.

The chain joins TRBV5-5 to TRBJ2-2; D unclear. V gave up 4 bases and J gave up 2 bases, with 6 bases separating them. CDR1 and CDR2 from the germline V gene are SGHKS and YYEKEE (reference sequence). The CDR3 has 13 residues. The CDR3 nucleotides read TGTGCCAGCAGCCAGTCTAACACCGGGGAGCTGTTTTTT. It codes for CASSQSNTGELFF.

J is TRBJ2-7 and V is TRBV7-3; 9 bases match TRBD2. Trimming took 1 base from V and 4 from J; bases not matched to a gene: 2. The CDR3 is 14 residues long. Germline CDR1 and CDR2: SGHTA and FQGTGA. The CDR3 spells CASSLRAGGYEQYF. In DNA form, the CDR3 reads TGTGCCAGCAGCTTAAGAGCGGGGGGATACGAGCAGTACTTC. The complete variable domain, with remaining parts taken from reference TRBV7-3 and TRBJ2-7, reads GAGVSQTPSNKVTEKGKYVELRCDPISGHTALYWYRQSLGQGPEFLIYFQGTGAADDSGLPNDRFFAVRPEGSVSTLKIQRTERGDSAVYLCASSLRAGGYEQYFGPGTRLTVT.

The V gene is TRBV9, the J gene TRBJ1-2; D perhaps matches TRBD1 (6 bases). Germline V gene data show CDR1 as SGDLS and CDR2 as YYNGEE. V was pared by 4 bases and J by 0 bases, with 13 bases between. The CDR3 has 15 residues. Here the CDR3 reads CASSRRQAPNYGYTF. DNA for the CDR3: TGTGCCAGCAGCAGACGACAGGCGCCTAACTATGGCTACACCTTC.

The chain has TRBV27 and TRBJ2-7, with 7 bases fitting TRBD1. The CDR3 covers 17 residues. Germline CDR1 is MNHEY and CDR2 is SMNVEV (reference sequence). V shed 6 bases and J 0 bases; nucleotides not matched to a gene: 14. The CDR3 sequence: CASSTGHPSGGSYEQYF. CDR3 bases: TGTGCCAGCAGCACGGGACACCCATCAGGGGGCTCCTACGAGCAGTACTTC.

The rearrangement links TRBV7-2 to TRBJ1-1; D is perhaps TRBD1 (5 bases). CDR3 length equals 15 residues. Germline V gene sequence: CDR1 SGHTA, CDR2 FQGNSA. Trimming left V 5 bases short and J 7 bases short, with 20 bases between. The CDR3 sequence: CASSAQPGLWDEAFF. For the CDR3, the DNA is TGTGCCAGCAGCGCACAACCGGGACTCTGGGATGAAGCTTTCTTT.

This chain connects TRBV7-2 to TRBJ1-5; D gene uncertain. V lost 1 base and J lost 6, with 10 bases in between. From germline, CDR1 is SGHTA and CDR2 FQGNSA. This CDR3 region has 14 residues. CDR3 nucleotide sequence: TGTGCCAGCAGCTTAGTTGGCAGCGGTCAGCCCCAGCATTTT. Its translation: CASSLVGSGQPQHF.

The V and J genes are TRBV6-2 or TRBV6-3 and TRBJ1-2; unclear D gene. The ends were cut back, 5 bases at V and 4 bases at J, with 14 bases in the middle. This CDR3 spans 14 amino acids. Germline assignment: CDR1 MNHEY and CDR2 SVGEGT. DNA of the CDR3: TGTGCCAGCAGTCTGGGCCCCGCCGGCTATGGCTACACCTTC. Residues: CASSLGPAGYGYTF.

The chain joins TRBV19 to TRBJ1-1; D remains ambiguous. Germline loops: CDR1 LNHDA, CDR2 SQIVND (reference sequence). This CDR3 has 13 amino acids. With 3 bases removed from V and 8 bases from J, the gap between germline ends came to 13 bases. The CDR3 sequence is CASSISTAKEAFF. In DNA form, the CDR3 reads TGTGCCAGTAGTATTTCCACAGCCAAGGAAGCTTTCTTT.